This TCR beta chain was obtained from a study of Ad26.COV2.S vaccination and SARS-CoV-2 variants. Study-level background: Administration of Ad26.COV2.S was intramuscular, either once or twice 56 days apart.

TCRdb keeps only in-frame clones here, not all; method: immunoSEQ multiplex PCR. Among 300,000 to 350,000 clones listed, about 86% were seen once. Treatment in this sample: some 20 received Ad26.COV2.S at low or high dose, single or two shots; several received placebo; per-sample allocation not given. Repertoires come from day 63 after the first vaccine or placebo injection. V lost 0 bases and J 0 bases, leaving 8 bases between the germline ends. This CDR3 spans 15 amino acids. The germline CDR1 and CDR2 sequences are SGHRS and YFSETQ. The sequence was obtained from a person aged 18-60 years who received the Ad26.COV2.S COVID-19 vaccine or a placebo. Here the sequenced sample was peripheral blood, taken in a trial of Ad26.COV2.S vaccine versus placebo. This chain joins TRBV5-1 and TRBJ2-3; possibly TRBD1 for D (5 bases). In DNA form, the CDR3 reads TGCGCCAGCAGCTTGGAGGGGCAGAGCACAGATACGCAGTATTTT. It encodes CASSLEGQSTDTQYF.